A selection of T cell receptor beta chains follows, all from one sample in a study of shared clonotypes between healthy human individuals. Sequenced by immunoSEQ multiplex PCR; TCRdb stores in-frame clones only, minus some. Among more than 2 million clones listed, roughly 95% were seen once. Sequences were obtained from naive CD4+ T cells sorted from blood. The origin of the receptors is a man aged 18 to 29 in good health. Both conserved end residues are part of each CDR3. D genes are given only for firm matches. Clone size is given for some rows only: seen once, a few or many times, or a class if the clone is expanded.

size,D,V,J,DNA,CDR3
NA,TRBD1,TRBV10-2,TRBJ1-6,TGCGCCAGCAGTGGGGGACAGGGGGTGCATTCACCCCTCCACTTT,CASSGGQGVHSPLHF
NA,NA,TRBV2,TRBJ2-7,TGTGCCAGCTGTGTAGTGGGTGAGCAGTACTTC,CASCVVGEQYF
NA,TRBD2,TRBV19,TRBJ2-3,TGTGCCAGTATTAATAGCGGGGGGGCCGTAAATACGCAGTATTTT,CASINSGGAVNTQYF
NA,NA,TRBV5-1,TRBJ1-6,TGCGCCAGCAGCTTCCAGGGTTGGATCAATTCACCCCTCCACTTT,CASSFQGWINSPLHF
NA,NA,TRBV15,TRBJ2-3,TGTGCCACCAGCAGAGATATAGCGGGCACAGATACGCAGTATTTT,CATSRDIAGTDTQYF
once,TRBD1,TRBV18,TRBJ2-3,TGTGCCAGCTCGGAACAGGGGGCATTAGCAGATACGCAGTATTTT,CASSEQGALADTQYF
NA,NA,TRBV2,TRBJ2-7,TGTGCCGGTCGACTAGATCAGGCGCGTGAGCAGTACTTC,CAGRLDQAREQYF
NA,NA,TRBV7-9,TRBJ1-3,TGTGCCAGCAGCGAGTGGACAAAAAAGAGCAACACCATATATTTT,CASSEWTKKSNTIYF
NA,TRBD1,TRBV5-4,TRBJ2-1,TGTGCCAGCAGAGCCGACAGGGGCTCCTACAATGAGCAGTTCTTC,CASRADRGSYNEQFF
NA,NA,TRBV7-2,TRBJ2-1,TGTGCCAGTGGACAAGGGAGGTCGTACAATGAGCAGTTCTTC,CASGQGRSYNEQFF
NA,TRBD2,TRBV30,TRBJ2-7,TGTGCCTGGAGTCCCTTAAGGACTAGAATCTACGAGCAGTACTTC,CAWSPLRTRIYEQYF
NA,NA,TRBV29-1,TRBJ1-5,TGCAGCGTCGCCGGATACGACAATCAGCCCCAGCATTTT,CSVAGYDNQPQHF
NA,NA,TRBV6-6,TRBJ1-1,TGTGCCAGCAGTCCGTATCAGGGGAACACTGAAGCTTTCTTT,CASSPYQGNTEAFF
NA,NA,TRBV9,TRBJ1-6,TGTGCCAGCAGCGCCTACAGGGCTTATAATTCACCCCTCCACTTT,CASSAYRAYNSPLHF
NA,TRBD1,TRBV5-4,TRBJ1-2,TGTGCCAGCAGCATCGGACAGGAACTCTATGGCTACACCTTC,CASSIGQELYGYTF
NA,NA,TRBV5-1,TRBJ1-3,TGCGCCAGCAGCCAACAGGGTGGAGGAAACACCATATATTTT,CASSQQGGGNTIYF
NA,NA,TRBV19,TRBJ2-7,TGTGCCAGTAATACAGTCCCCCCCTCCTACGAGCAGTACTTC,CASNTVPPSYEQYF
NA,NA,TRBV5-1,TRBJ2-3,TGCGCCAGCAGCTCTGGACAAGGCACAGATACGCAGTATTTT,CASSSGQGTDTQYF
NA,TRBD1,TRBV28,TRBJ2-4,TGTGCCAGCAGGACCCAGGGGGCGGCGAAAAACATTCAGTACTTC,CASRTQGAAKNIQYF
NA,TRBD2,TRBV9,TRBJ2-7,TGTGCCAGCAGCGTCAGCGGGAGGGCCGATGAGCAGTACTTC,CASSVSGRADEQYF
NA,NA,TRBV28,TRBJ1-5,TGTGCCAGCAGTCCAGGACAGAAATCCCAGCATTTT,CASSPGQKSQHF
NA,NA,TRBV28,TRBJ2-7,TGTGCCAGCAGTCCCTCAGGGGCGCGACGACACGAGCAGTACTTC,CASSPSGARRHEQYF
few,NA,TRBV6-1,TRBJ1-2,TGTGCCAGCAGTGGACACCCGTCGGGCTACACCTTC,CASSGHPSGYTF
NA,NA,TRBV7-6,TRBJ1-4,TGTGCCAGCAGCTTAGCGGCCAAGCGCACTAATGAAAAACTGTTTTTT,CASSLAAKRTNEKLFF
few,NA,TRBV30,TRBJ1-2,TGTGCCTGGAGTGAAGGGTATGGCTACACCTTC,CAWSEGYGYTF
NA,TRBD1,TRBV5-6,TRBJ2-1,TGTGCCAGCAGCTTGTTGGACAGGGACTTAAATGAGCAGTTCTTC,CASSLLDRDLNEQFF